This TCR beta chain was documented in a study of blood T cell repertoires in COVID-19. The overall study: There were acute and convalescent COVID-19 samples, and they came from the United States, Italy and Spain. Nucleic acid was either cDNA or gDNA, and it came from T cells, B-cell-depleted T cells, or PBMCs.

Authors' processing steps: The assay estimated nucleated cells by amplifying reference gene primers. Here immunoSEQ multiplex PCR was the method, and the copy in TCRdb shows in-frame clones only, minus some. V and J calls and clone size are given by that table; D and trimming were obtained from the DNA. There are some 130,000 clones in the sample; about four fifths occur only once, and roughly 13% lies in the top ten. The germline CDR1 and CDR2 sequences are LGHDT and YNNKEL (reference sequence). This CDR3 is built from 12 residues. Trimming took off 0 bases at V and 8 bases at J, with 5 bases between the two ends. This clone was recorded once.

The clonotype was recovered from a man of 80 years or more with acute or convalescent COVID-19. The chain links TRBV3-1 (or the pseudogene TRBV3-2) to TRBJ2-1; D remains unclear. Sequenced material: peripheral blood. The CDR3 nucleotides read TGTGCCAGCAGCCAAGATCTCCATGAGCAGTTCTTC. Residues: CASSQDLHEQFF.